The subject of this entry is one TCR beta chain. This entry is derived from a study of blood T cell repertoires in COVID-19. Study as a whole: The United States, Italy and Spain were the sources of the acute and convalescent COVID-19 samples.

Some clones are missing from TCRdb's copy, which holds only in-frame ones; the method was immunoSEQ multiplex PCR. The profile covers around 270,000 clones, with 75% to 90% appearing a single time and about 2.9% taken by the ten largest. Germline V gene lookup returns CDR1 MNHEY and CDR2 SMNVEV (reference sequence). This CDR3 spans 17 amino acids. The ends lost 3 bases at V and 10 bases at J; junction bases unmatched: 14. Everyone who took part was 18 to 89 years old, and they came from about two dozen US areas. The source is a woman between 40 and 50 years old who had been exposed to COVID-19. The V gene is TRBV27, the J gene TRBJ1-6, with 8 nucleotides matching TRBD1. Sample: PBMCs or T cells enriched from blood (not recorded which). The CDR3 protein is CASSFLQGAYMNSPLHF. For the CDR3, the DNA is TGTGCCAGCAGTTTCCTTCAGGGGGCGTATATGAACTCACCCCTCCACTTT.